The source of this T cell receptor beta chain is a study of shared clonotypes between healthy human individuals. General study points: Rarefaction revealed incomplete sorted-subset sequencing despite large depth.

V shed 7 bases and J 0 bases; nucleotides not matched to a gene: 6. Germline values: CDR1 MNHEY, CDR2 SVGAGI. CDR3 length equals 15 residues. Deep was the level at which the assay was run. Tens of thousands of T cell genomes, or roughly 180 ng DNA, went into the sorted-subset replicate PCRs. Assay: immunoSEQ multiplex PCR; the TCRdb copy retains only in-frame clones and omits some. Altogether 2 million or so clones are present, about 95% being singletons, with the ten largest covering about 0.13%. Caucasian adults living in Nashville, Tennessee, provided all samples. Comments on this clone: No antigen is known for it.

The chain uses TRBV6-5 and TRBJ2-3; 8 nucleotides agree with TRBD1. The receptor comes from a man younger than 35 in good health. Specimen: naive CD4+ T cells sorted from blood. The sample's subset: CD45RA+ positively selected. The CDR3 DNA is TGTGCCAGCAAGAACAGGGGGTTTAGCACAGATACGCAGTATTTT. It is translated as CASKNRGFSTDTQYF.